Sequencing of this TCR beta chain was carried out in a study of shared clonotypes between healthy human individuals. Deep was the level at which the assay was run. Sequenced by immunoSEQ multiplex PCR; TCRdb stores in-frame clones only, minus some. The table lists approximately 2.1 million clones, over 90% of them singletons. The CDR3 is 15 amino acids. V was cut by 0 bases and J by 0 bases, with 8 bases left in between. Germline values: CDR1 SGHKS, CDR2 YYEKEE (reference sequence). This chain links TRBV5-5 with TRBJ2-3; D unresolved. The clonotype comes from a man aged 18 to 35 in good health. Some clones in this sample may be carry-over from other donors' samples. Sequences were obtained from naive CD4+ T cells from PBMCs. Subset indicated: CD45RA+ positively selected. CDR3 region: CASSLVVTSTDTQYF. The CDR3, as DNA: TGTGCCAGCAGCTTGGTAGTGACTAGCACAGATACGCAGTATTTT.